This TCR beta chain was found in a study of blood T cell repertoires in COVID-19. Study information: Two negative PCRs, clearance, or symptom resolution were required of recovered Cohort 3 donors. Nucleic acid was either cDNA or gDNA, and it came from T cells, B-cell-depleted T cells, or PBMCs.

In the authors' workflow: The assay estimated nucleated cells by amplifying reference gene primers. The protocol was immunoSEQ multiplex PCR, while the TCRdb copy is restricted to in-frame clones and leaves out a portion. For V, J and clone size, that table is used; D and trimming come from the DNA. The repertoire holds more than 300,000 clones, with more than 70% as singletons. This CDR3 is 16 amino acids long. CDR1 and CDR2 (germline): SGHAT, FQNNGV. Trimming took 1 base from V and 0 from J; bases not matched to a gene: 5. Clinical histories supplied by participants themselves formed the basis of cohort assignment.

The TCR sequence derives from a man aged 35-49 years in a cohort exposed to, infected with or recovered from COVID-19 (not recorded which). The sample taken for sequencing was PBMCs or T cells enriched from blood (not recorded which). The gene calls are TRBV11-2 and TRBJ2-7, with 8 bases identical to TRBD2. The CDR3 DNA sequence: TGTGCCAGCAGCTTAGTTATAGCGGGGAACTCCTACGAGCAGTACTTC. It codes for CASSLVIAGNSYEQYF.